This T cell receptor (beta chain) emerged from a study of identical twins. In its sample, this clonotype was seen a few times. Its specificity is not known. TCRdb re-analysed the 5' RACE reads in MiXCR, keeping a single row per CDR3 protein. The table includes 550,000 to 700,000 distinct CDR3 sequences, approximately 21% detected once. Notes on the study in general: The degree of excess twin sharing was weaker in beta out-of-frame sequences.

Separately, the same data were catalogued under a study of T cells expressing NK-cell markers.

This sequence originates from a woman aged 18-35 years in good health. The sequencing input was PBMCs.

The CDR3 nucleotides are TGTGCCATCAGTCCACTAGGCGGGAGGGCCAGGGAGCAGTTCTTC. Protein sequence: CAISPLGGRAREQFF. The chain links TRBV10-3 to TRBJ2-1; TRBD2 agrees at 9 bases. Germline CDR1 is ENHRY and CDR2 is SYGVKD. CDR3 length: 15 residues. With V trimmed by 5 bases and J by 10 bases, 12 bases remained unmatched.